This passage covers 26 T cell receptor beta chains from one sample sequenced in a study of shared clonotypes between healthy human individuals. Profiled with immunoSEQ multiplex PCR; TCRdb holds only in-frame clones, not every one. The sample yields about 600,000 clones, around 97% seen once. Sequencing was performed on naive CD4+ T cells sorted from blood. Subset given: CD45RA+ positively selected. These receptors all come from a woman aged 25-40 years in good health.

This chain's CDR3 is CASSPGTENNEQFF. The CDR3 DNA sequence: TGTGCCAGCTCACCCGGGACAGAAAACAATGAGCAGTTCTTC. The gene calls are TRBV18 and TRBJ2-1; 7 bases are a match to TRBD1. CDR1 and CDR2 (germline): KGHSH, LQKENI. The CDR3 length is 14 residues. V lost 3 bases, J lost 5 bases, and 4 bases stayed unmatched.

V usage is TRBV28 and J usage is TRBJ1-1, with D unclear. Germline assignment: CDR1 MDHEN and CDR2 SYDVKM. CDR3 length: 13 residues. Trimming took off 2 bases at V and 9 bases at J, with 13 bases between the two ends. The DNA of the CDR3 is TGTGCCAGCAGTTTAGGGCTCCTCCGGAAAGCTTTCTTT. Its translation: CASSLGLLRKAFF.

This chain uses TRBV18 with TRBJ1-3; tentatively, D is TRBD1 (5 bases). V shed 2 bases and J shed 0 bases, with 8 bases lying between them. The CDR3 spans 15 residues. The V gene's germline CDR1 is KGHSH and CDR2 LQKENI. CDR3 in amino acids: CASSPRGNSGNTIYF. CDR3 nucleotides: TGTGCCAGCTCACCAAGGGGAAACTCTGGAAACACCATATATTTT.

A word on this clone: The same CDR3 is also encoded by other DNA sequences in this sample. This chain joins TRBV19 and TRBJ2-7, with 14 bases aligning to TRBD2. J was trimmed by 3 bases and V by 5 bases; bases with no gene match: 0. The CDR3 consists of 14 residues. Germline V lookup: CDR1 LNHDA, CDR2 SQIVND (reference sequence). The CDR3 protein is CASSGTSGSYEQYF. As DNA, the CDR3 is TGTGCCAGTAGTGGGACTAGCGGGAGCTACGAGCAGTACTTC. Using reference TRBV19 and TRBJ2-7 for the parts outside the CDR3, the full variable domain is DGGITQSPKYLFRKEGQNVTLSCEQNLNHDAMYWYRQDPGQGLRLIYYSQIVNDFQKGDIAEGYSVSREKKESFPLTVTSAQKNPTAFYLCASSGTSGSYEQYFGPGTRLTVT.

The V and J genes are TRBV5-1 and TRBJ1-2; no reliable D call. Germline lookup yields CDR1 SGHRS and CDR2 YFSETQ. The germline V and J ends were trimmed by 3 bases and 6 bases, with 9 bases remaining between them. The CDR3 extends over 12 amino acids. Here the CDR3 DNA reads TGCGCCAGCAGCTCGGGAGAGGATGGCTACACCTTC. Translated, it gives CASSSGEDGYTF.

This chain uses TRBV7-9 with TRBJ2-2, with D uncertain. The CDR3 totals 15 residues. Trimming pared 5 bases from V and 4 bases from J, leaving 14 bases between. Germline CDR1 and CDR2: SEHNR and FQNEAQ (reference sequence). The CDR3: CASSRIIVGTGELFF. For the CDR3, the DNA is TGTGCCAGCAGCCGGATTATTGTGGGCACCGGGGAGCTGTTTTTT.

The rearrangement uses TRBV5-1 and TRBJ1-3, with TRBD1 identical over 7 bases. Unmatched junction bases numbered 12, after V lost 4 bases and J lost 2 bases. The CDR3 extends over 17 amino acids. Germline CDR1 and CDR2: SGHRS and YFSETQ. The CDR3 here is CASSLTGTVSAGNTIYF. In DNA form, the CDR3 reads TGCGCCAGCAGCCTGACCGGGACAGTTTCAGCTGGAAACACCATATATTTT.

V usage is TRBV10-3 and J usage is TRBJ2-7, with D perhaps matching TRBD1 (6 bases). V was cut by 2 bases and J by 3 bases, with 8 bases left in between. The CDR3 consists of 13 residues. Germline V gene sequence: CDR1 ENHRY, CDR2 SYGVKD. The DNA of the CDR3 is TGTGCCATCAGTGAGGGACAGCTCTACGAGCAGTACTTC. This codes for CAISEGQLYEQYF.

The rearrangement uses TRBV28 and TRBJ1-5; 11 bases are shared with TRBD1. Germline loops: CDR1 MDHEN, CDR2 SYDVKM. V lost 6 bases to trimming and J lost 6 bases; unmatched junction nucleotides: 10. The CDR3 consists of 16 residues. DNA of the CDR3: TGTGCCAGCAGCCTACCCGGGACAGGGGGTATTCAGCCCCAGCATTTT. Translation: CASSLPGTGGIQPQHF.

The V and J genes are TRBV19 and TRBJ2-7, with D perhaps given as TRBD1 or TRBD2 (5 bases each). The CDR3 runs 14 residues. The V gene's germline CDR1 is LNHDA and CDR2 SQIVND (reference sequence). Trimming took off 5 bases at V and 4 bases at J, with 15 bases between the two ends. DNA of the CDR3: TGTGCCAGTAGTCAAACCGGGACCTCATACGAGCAGTACTTC. This sequence encodes CASSQTGTSYEQYF.

The rearrangement links TRBV5-1 to TRBJ2-2, with D perhaps being TRBD1 or TRBD2 (5 bases each). Trimming removed 0 bases at V and 6 bases at J, with 9 bases between. This CDR3 is built from 14 residues. Germline CDR1 and CDR2: SGHRS and YFSETQ. The CDR3 spells CASSLDGAAGELFF. The CDR3 DNA follows: TGCGCCAGCAGCTTGGACGGGGCGGCCGGGGAGCTGTTTTTT.

The gene calls are TRBV10-1 and TRBJ1-5; D uncertain. V lost 3 bases to trimming and J lost 6 bases, with 9 bases between them. The germline V gene encodes CDR1 WNHNN and CDR2 SYGVQD (reference sequence). This CDR3 region has 13 residues. The CDR3 sequence: CASSDERSQPQHF. The CDR3 coding sequence is TGCGCCAGCAGTGACGAAAGGAGTCAGCCCCAGCATTTT.

The chain is built from TRBV27 and TRBJ2-5, with 9 bases aligning to TRBD2. The CDR3 is made up of 18 amino acids. V trimming: 2 bases; J trimming: 2 bases; junction bases outside the gene matches: 12. Germline assignment: CDR1 MNHEY and CDR2 SMNVEV (reference sequence). CDR3 in DNA: TGTGCCAGCAGTTTAGCTGGTAGCGGGAGACCAAGACAAGAGACCCAGTACTTC. Protein: CASSLAGSGRPRQETQYF.

For this clone: This sample includes further DNA sequences coding for the same CDR3. The chain uses TRBV28 and TRBJ1-4, with D unresolved. This CDR3 has 13 amino acids. Trimming cost V 3 bases and J 7 bases, with 9 bases left between them. The germline V gene encodes CDR1 MDHEN and CDR2 SYDVKM. CDR3 amino acids: CASSLSVSEKLFF. The CDR3 bases are TGTGCCAGCAGTTTGAGCGTCAGTGAAAAACTGTTTTTT.

V and J are TRBV5-6 and TRBJ2-1; D is ambiguous. The CDR3 consists of 15 residues. V was shortened by 2 bases and J by 4 bases, with 13 bases between the two germline ends. The germline CDR1 and CDR2 sequences are SGHDT and YYEEEE. CDR3 bases: TGTGCCAGCAGCTTTTACCGCAGGTCTTACAATGAGCAGTTCTTC. Translating gives CASSFYRRSYNEQFF.

The chain couples TRBV28 to TRBJ1-1, with D unclear. CDR3 length equals 11 residues. V lost 4 bases, J lost 11 bases, and 11 bases lay in between. Germline values: CDR1 MDHEN, CDR2 SYDVKM. This CDR3 is CASSSSYGAFF. DNA for the CDR3: TGTGCCAGCAGTTCCTCCTATGGGGCTTTCTTT. Supplemented by reference TRBV28 and TRBJ1-1, the full variable domain reads DVKVTQSSRYLVKRTGEKVFLECVQDMDHENMFWYRQDPGLGLRLIYFSYDVKMKEKGDIPEGYSVSREKKERFSLILESASTNQTSMYLCASSSSYGAFFGQGTRLTVV.

This chain connects TRBV7-8 to TRBJ2-1; no firm D call. This CDR3 is built from 16 residues. V was pared by 1 base and J by 9 bases, with 19 bases between. Per the germline V gene, CDR1 is SGHVS and CDR2 is FQNEAQ. The CDR3 spells CASSLVFSRGSTEQFF. The CDR3 nucleotides read TGTGCCAGCAGCTTAGTATTCTCCCGTGGCTCCACTGAGCAGTTCTTC.

The rearrangement joins TRBV6-1 to TRBJ1-1, with a possible D match to TRBD1 (5 bases). The CDR3 is made up of 13 amino acids. With 8 bases removed from V and 4 bases from J, the gap between germline ends came to 14 bases. CDR1 is MNHNS and CDR2 is SASEGT in the germline V gene. The CDR3 is CASAWRGATEAFF. The CDR3 bases are TGTGCCAGCGCCTGGAGGGGTGCCACTGAAGCTTTCTTT.

The V gene is TRBV28, the J gene TRBJ2-7, with TRBD1 identical over 7 bases. CDR1 and CDR2 from the germline V gene are MDHEN and SYDVKM. This CDR3 is 16 amino acids long. V shed 1 base and J 3 bases; nucleotides not matched to a gene: 9. CDR3 in amino acids: CASSLYPGTANYEQYF. The CDR3 DNA is TGTGCCAGCAGTTTATACCCTGGGACAGCTAACTACGAGCAGTACTTC.

The chain couples TRBV28 to TRBJ1-2; 9 bases agree with TRBD1. CDR1 is MDHEN and CDR2 is SYDVKM in the germline V gene. This CDR3 has 20 residues. V dropped 2 bases and J dropped 3; count of bases not matched to a gene: 19. The CDR3 region has the DNA TGTGCCAGCAGTTTACGTGTTTTGAGGACAGGGGCGATCGTAGACTATGGCTACACCTTC. Its protein product is CASSLRVLRTGAIVDYGYTF.

The chain uses TRBV5-1 and TRBJ1-1; maybe TRBD1 (6 bases). Germline V CDR1 and CDR2: SGHRS, YFSETQ. The CDR3 spans 15 residues. V lost 0 bases and J 0 bases, leaving 9 bases between the germline ends. The CDR3 protein is CASSLEQGLNTEAFF. The CDR3 DNA reads TGCGCCAGCAGCTTGGAACAGGGTTTGAACACTGAAGCTTTCTTT.

The V and J genes are TRBV2 and TRBJ1-2; 7 bases are shared with TRBD1. The J segment lost 5 bases and the V segment lost 2 bases, leaving 2 bases of the junction unmatched. The germline V gene has CDR1 SNHLY and CDR2 FYNNEI. This CDR3 spans 13 amino acids. The CDR3 nucleotides are TGTGCCAGCAGTGAAACAGGGGTGTATGGCTACACCTTC. This codes for CASSETGVYGYTF.

CDR3 residues: CASSTPSGRPYNEQFF. The DNA for the CDR3 is TGTGCCAGCAGTACCCCTAGCGGGAGACCTTACAATGAGCAGTTCTTC. V is TRBV27 and J is TRBJ2-1; 10 positions agree with TRBD2. The CDR3 length is 16 residues. J lost 4 bases, V lost 5 bases, and 8 bases had no gene match. Looked up from germline, CDR1 is MNHEY and CDR2 is SMNVEV (reference sequence).

Of note for this clone: At the DNA level, this CDR3 is encoded by other sequences in the same sample as well. This chain's CDR3 is CASSLGGSYNEQFF. CDR3 nucleotide sequence: TGCGCCAGCAGCTTGGGGGGCTCCTACAATGAGCAGTTCTTC. The chain has TRBV5-1 and TRBJ2-1, with D hard to call. This CDR3 has 14 amino acids. The V and J ends lost 0 bases and 0 bases respectively, with 4 bases between them. CDR1 is SGHRS and CDR2 is YFSETQ in the germline V gene.

J is TRBJ2-7 and V is TRBV7-9, with unresolved D. V was shortened by 0 bases and J by 3 bases, with 12 bases between the two germline ends. CDR1 and CDR2 (germline): SEHNR, FQNEAQ (reference sequence). The CDR3 runs to 15 residues. The CDR3 region has the DNA TGTGCCAGCAGCTTAGCGCCTGTACAGAGCTACGAGCAGTACTTC. As protein: CASSLAPVQSYEQYF.

This clone came up once. This chain uses TRBV5-1 with TRBJ2-2; D is unclear. The CDR3 is made up of 15 amino acids. The V gene lost 0 bases and the J gene lost 3 bases, with 9 bases spanning the gap. Germline V gives CDR1 SGHRS, CDR2 YFSETQ. Here the CDR3 reads CASSLGQAHTGELFF. CDR3 nucleotides: TGCGCCAGCAGCTTGGGTCAAGCCCACACCGGGGAGCTGTTTTTT.